This T cell receptor (beta chain) is from a study of blood T cell repertoires in COVID-19. The wider study: Italy, Spain and the United States were the sources of the convalescent and acute COVID-19 samples.

Trimming at V came to 3 bases and at J to 4 bases, leaving 5 bases not matched to a gene. The CDR3 runs to 14 residues. The germline V gene encodes CDR1 LNHDA and CDR2 SQIVND (reference sequence). Repertoires were generated with immunoSEQ multiplex PCR, while TCRdb's copy carries only in-frame clones and drops some. Counted here are around 57,000 clones, 65% to 80% occurring once; the ten biggest clones make up roughly 6%. This chain links TRBV19 with TRBJ2-5; 7 nucleotides align to TRBD2. Sequenced input: peripheral blood. This TCR derives from a woman aged 70-85 years with acute or convalescent COVID-19. CDR3 region: CASSMGGERETQYF. CDR3 DNA: TGTGCCAGTAGTATGGGGGGGGAAAGAGAGACCCAGTACTTC.